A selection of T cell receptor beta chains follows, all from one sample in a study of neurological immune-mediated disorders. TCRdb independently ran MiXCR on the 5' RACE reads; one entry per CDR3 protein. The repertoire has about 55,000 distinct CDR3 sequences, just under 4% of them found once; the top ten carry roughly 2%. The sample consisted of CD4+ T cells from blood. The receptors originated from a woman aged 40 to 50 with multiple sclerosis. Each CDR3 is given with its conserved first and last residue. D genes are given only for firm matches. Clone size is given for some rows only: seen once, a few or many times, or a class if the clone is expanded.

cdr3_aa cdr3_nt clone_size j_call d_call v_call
CASTRAGANYGYTF TGTGCCAGCACCCGGGCAGGTGCTAACTATGGCTACACCTTC NA TRBJ1-2 NA TRBV27
CASSSGMAGDTIYF TGTGCCAGCAGCTCGGGGATGGCTGGAGACACCATATATTTT many TRBJ1-3 NA TRBV5-6
CASSPGSTTNEKLFF TGCGCCAGCAGCCCCGGAAGCACAACTAATGAAAAACTGTTTTTT many TRBJ1-4 NA TRBV5-1
CAIRDRGYNNEQFF TGTGCCATCAGAGACAGGGGGTACAACAATGAGCAGTTCTTC many TRBJ2-1 TRBD1 TRBV10-3
CASSFVEAGANVLTF TGCGCCAGCAGCTTTGTAGAGGCTGGGGCCAACGTCCTGACTTTC many TRBJ2-6 NA TRBV5-1
CATSDAGTSGQETQYF TGTGCCACCAGTGATGCCGGGACTAGCGGCCAAGAGACCCAGTACTTC many TRBJ2-5 TRBD2 TRBV24-1
CSVLPGLGRAFF TGCAGCGTCCTCCCCGGGTTGGGGCGAGCTTTCTTT many TRBJ1-1 NA TRBV29-1
CASSYSSRLAGSTDTQYF TGTGCCAGCAGTTACTCGAGTAGACTAGCGGGGAGCACAGATACGCAGTATTTT many TRBJ2-3 TRBD2 TRBV6-6
CASSFRGLAGGQYEQYF TGCGCCAGCAGCTTTCGGGGACTAGCGGGGGGGCAATACGAGCAGTACTTC many TRBJ2-7 TRBD2 TRBV5-1
CASSRQDSSYNEQFF TGTGCCAGCAGTCGACAGGATTCATCCTACAATGAGCAGTTCTTC many TRBJ2-1 NA TRBV2
CASSQRGGWYEQYF TGTGCCAGCAGCCAAAGAGGGGGGTGGTACGAGCAGTACTTC many TRBJ2-7 NA TRBV7-8